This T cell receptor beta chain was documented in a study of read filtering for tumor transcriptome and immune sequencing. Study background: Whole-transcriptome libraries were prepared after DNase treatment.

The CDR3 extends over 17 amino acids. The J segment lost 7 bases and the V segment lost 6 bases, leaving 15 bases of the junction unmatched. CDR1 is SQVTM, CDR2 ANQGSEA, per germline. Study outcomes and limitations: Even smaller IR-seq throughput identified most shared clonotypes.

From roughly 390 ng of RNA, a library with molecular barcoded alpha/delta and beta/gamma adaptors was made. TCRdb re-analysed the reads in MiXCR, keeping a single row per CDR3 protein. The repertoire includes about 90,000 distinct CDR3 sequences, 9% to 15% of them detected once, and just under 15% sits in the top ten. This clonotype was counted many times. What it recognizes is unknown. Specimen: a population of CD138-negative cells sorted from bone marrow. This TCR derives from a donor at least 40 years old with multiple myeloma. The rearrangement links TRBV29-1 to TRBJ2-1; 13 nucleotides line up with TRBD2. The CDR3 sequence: CSVTGTSGAPIGNEQFF. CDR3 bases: TGCAGCGTAACCGGGACTAGCGGGGCCCCCATAGGGAATGAGCAGTTCTTC.